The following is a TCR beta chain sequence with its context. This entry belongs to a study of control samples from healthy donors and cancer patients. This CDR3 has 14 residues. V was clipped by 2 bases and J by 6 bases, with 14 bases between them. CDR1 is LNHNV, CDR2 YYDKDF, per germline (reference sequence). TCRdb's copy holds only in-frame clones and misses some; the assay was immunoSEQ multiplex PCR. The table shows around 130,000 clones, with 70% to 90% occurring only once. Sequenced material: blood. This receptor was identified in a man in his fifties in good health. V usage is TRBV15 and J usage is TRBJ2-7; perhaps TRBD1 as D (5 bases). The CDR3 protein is CATSRRNSGSEQYF. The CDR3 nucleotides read TGTGCCACCAGCAGACGCAATTCAGGGTCCGAGCAGTACTTC.